A single sample is the source of the 2 T cell receptor beta chains below, sequenced in a study of OX40 agonist ivuxolimab in advanced cancers. This table comes from immunoSEQ multiplex PCR, and its TCRdb copy is limited to in-frame clones, with some not included. The sample yields 100,000 or so clones, approximately 84% seen once. The source was CD4+ or CD8+ T cells sorted from blood, collected in a trial of the OX40 agonist ivuxolimab. These receptors were taken from an adult with an advanced solid tumor such as melanoma, head and neck, liver or kidney cancer.

This chain uses TRBV7-3 with TRBJ2-4, with a tentative D call TRBD2 (7 bases). From germline, CDR1 is SGHTA and CDR2 FQGTGA. The CDR3 is 14 amino acids. The V end was cut by 6 bases, the J end by 8 bases, with 17 bases between. DNA of the CDR3: TGTGCCAGCAGGGCCGGCGGGGGCTTAGACATTCAGTACTTC. Amino acid sequence: CASRAGGGLDIQYF.

This sequence joins TRBV6-5 and TRBJ1-5; D is unresolved. Germline-derived CDR1 and CDR2 are MNHEY and SVGAGI. The ends were cut back, 5 bases at V and 3 bases at J, with 11 bases in the middle. This CDR3 comprises 14 residues. This CDR3 reads CASSDTRVNQPQHF. The CDR3 nucleotides read TGTGCCAGCAGTGACACCAGAGTCAATCAGCCCCAGCATTTT.